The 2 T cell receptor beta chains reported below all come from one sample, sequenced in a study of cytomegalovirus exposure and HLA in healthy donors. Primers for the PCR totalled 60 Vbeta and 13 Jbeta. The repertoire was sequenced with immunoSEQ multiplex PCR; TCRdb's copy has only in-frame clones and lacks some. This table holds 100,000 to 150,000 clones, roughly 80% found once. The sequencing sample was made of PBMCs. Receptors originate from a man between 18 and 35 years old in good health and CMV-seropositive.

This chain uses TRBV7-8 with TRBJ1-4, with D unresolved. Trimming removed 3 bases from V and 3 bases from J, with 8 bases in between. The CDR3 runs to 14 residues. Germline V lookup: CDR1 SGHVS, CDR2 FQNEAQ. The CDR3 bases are TGTGCCAGCAGCTTTTCCCTCCCTAATGAAAAACTGTTTTTT. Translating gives CASSFSLPNEKLFF.

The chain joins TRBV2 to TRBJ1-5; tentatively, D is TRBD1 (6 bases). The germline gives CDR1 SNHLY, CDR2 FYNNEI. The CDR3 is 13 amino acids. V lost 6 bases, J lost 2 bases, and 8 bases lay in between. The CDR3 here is CASSRGGNQPQHF. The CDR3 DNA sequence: TGTGCCAGCAGCAGGGGAGGCAATCAGCCCCAGCATTTT.